This T cell receptor beta chain was sequenced in a study of blood T cell repertoires in COVID-19. The CDR3 is 15 residues long. Deletions cut 2 bases from V and 7 bases from J, with 15 bases between. CDR1 and CDR2 (germline): SGHRS, YFSETQ. Here immunoSEQ multiplex PCR was the method, and the copy in TCRdb shows in-frame clones only, minus some. This table has some 47,000 clones, approximately 90% appearing once. This receptor was taken from a man aged 70 or older with acute or convalescent COVID-19. V and J are TRBV5-1 and TRBJ2-2; D possibly corresponds to TRBD2 (5 bases). Sequencing was done on a sample of peripheral blood. In DNA form, the CDR3 reads TGCGCCAGCAGCTTCGTGGGCGCAGAGGGCGGGGAGCTGTTTTTT. This sequence encodes CASSFVGAEGGELFF.